This T cell receptor (beta chain) was found in a study of T-cell memory formation after mild COVID-19 (dated by TCRdb to the early 2020s). Regarding the research as a whole: TCR sequence clusters from the two donors were largely donor specific. The cohort was made up of two young adult volunteers, one female and one male, who were previously healthy. In a couple of donors, T-cell clones that expanded and contracted after mild COVID-19 were tracked by sequencing TCRalpha and TCRbeta repertoires over time. What the study reported, not specific to this receptor: Only a couple of mild cases were covered in the study, and larger cohorts including severe cases with pre-infection samples were considered necessary. Contracting CD4+ clones were found mainly in CM and EM memory subsets, while CD8+ clones were enriched in EMRA. Whether the second-wave clones peaking on day 37 were SARS-CoV-2 specific was not confirmed. Clones that contracted from day 15 to 85 showed balanced CD4/CD8 phenotypes, whereas a second wave of clones that expanded from day 15 to 37 leaned towards CD4+. The detection of some responding clones in pre-infection memory suggests that pre-existing cross-reactive memory T cells joined the SARS-CoV-2 response.

Cut back by 0 bases and 3 bases, the V and J ends lie 1 base apart. The CDR3 goes from the cysteine to the phenylalanine over 12 residues. Only CDR3 DNA is held: 36 bases, read in frame from base 1. Taken from the germline V gene, the CDR1 and CDR2 loops are MGHRA and YSYEKL. TCRdb names Illumina NovaSeq 6000 as the instrument used. TCRalpha and TCRbeta cDNA libraries were built by 5'RACE with constant-segment primers, adding sample barcodes and unique molecular identifiers. Trizol reagent was used to extract RNA from every sample. Libraries were amplified in two PCR steps, with a second sample barcode and Illumina TruSeq adapters added in the second step. Libraries were sequenced on an Illumina NovaSeq with 2 x 150 bp paired-end reads. On the study's bioinformatics: The reads were demultiplexed and collapsed into UMI-guided consensus sequences using migec v1.2.7. Using mixcr v2.1.11, UMI consensuses were aligned to TRA and TRB V and J templates and then assembled into clonotypes. A clonotype was counted as expanded or contracted only if both edgeR and NoisET called the change significant, with noise models trained on biological replicates. For edgeR calls, the cutoffs were a false discovery rate-adjusted p below 0.01 and a log2 fold-change threshold of 1. As an exploratory analysis of dynamics, max-normalized trajectories of the 1000 most abundant clonotypes were examined by PCA with hierarchical clustering. The CD4 or CD8 phenotype of responding clones was assigned using the separately sequenced CD4+ and CD8+ repertoires. Using fastp trimming at Q25 and MiXCR clonotype assembly, TCRdb reanalyzed the public sequencing data and kept in-frame beta chains. CDR3 protein sequences are deduplicated, and each keeps its most common genes and DNA. It is TCRdb's table, rather than the study itself, that gives the V and J calls and clone size. This sample holds roughly 600,000 distinct CDR3 sequences; around 17% were observed only once. The ten most abundant clones make up around 13% of the sample.

Ficoll-Paque density gradient centrifugation was used to isolate PBMCs. The table lists this clonotype with many counts. This clone's antigen is unknown. No base-level quality is on record; no much larger clone is a single base apart. Here the chain combines TRBV4-1 and TRBJ2-3, with no reliable assignment of the D segment. The source material was PBMCs or a T cell subset sorted from them (not recorded which). The origin of this receptor is an adult woman who had mild COVID-19 (a few samples of this study predate the infection). The sample titles of this study are shuffled in the database, so cell type and time point are left out; the donor was told from shared clones. CDR3 sequence: CASSQDTDTQYF. DNA sequence: TGCGCCAGCAGCCAAGATACAGATACGCAGTATTTT.